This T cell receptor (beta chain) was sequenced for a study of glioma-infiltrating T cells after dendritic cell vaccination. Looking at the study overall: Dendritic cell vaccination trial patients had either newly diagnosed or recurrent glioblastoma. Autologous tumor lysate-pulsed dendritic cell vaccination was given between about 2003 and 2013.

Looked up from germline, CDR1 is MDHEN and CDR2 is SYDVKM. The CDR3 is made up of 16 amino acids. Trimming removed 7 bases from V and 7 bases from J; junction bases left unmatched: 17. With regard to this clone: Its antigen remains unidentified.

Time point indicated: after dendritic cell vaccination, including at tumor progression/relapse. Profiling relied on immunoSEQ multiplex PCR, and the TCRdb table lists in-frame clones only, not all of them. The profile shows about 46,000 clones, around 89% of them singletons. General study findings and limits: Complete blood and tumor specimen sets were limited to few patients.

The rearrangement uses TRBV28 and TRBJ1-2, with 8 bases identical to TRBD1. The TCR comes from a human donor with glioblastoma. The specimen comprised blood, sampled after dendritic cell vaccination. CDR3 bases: TGTGCCAGCACTACGACTCCGGGACAGGTCGTTCGTGGCTACACCTTC. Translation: CASTTTPGQVVRGYTF.